The present TCR beta chain was sequenced within a study of early T cells in non-severe SARS-CoV-2 infection. The CDR3 contains 15 residues. Germline-derived CDR1 and CDR2 are ENHRY and SYGVKD. Trimming removed 2 bases from V and 10 bases from J, with 17 bases in between. MiXCR was run by TCRdb on the 5' RACE reads, yielding one entry per CDR3 protein. The sample contains 65,000 to 70,000 distinct CDR3 sequences, 12% of which appear only once. The sample taken for sequencing was whole blood. The rearrangement joins TRBV10-3 to TRBJ1-4; possible D gene TRBD1, 5 bases. The TCR comes from an adult who was a healthcare worker with PCR-confirmed SARS-CoV-2 infection or an uninfected control (not recorded which). For the CDR3, the DNA is TGTGCCATCAGTGAGCCCCCGAGGGGCAAGGGAAAACTGTTTTTT. Residues: CAISEPPRGKGKLFF.